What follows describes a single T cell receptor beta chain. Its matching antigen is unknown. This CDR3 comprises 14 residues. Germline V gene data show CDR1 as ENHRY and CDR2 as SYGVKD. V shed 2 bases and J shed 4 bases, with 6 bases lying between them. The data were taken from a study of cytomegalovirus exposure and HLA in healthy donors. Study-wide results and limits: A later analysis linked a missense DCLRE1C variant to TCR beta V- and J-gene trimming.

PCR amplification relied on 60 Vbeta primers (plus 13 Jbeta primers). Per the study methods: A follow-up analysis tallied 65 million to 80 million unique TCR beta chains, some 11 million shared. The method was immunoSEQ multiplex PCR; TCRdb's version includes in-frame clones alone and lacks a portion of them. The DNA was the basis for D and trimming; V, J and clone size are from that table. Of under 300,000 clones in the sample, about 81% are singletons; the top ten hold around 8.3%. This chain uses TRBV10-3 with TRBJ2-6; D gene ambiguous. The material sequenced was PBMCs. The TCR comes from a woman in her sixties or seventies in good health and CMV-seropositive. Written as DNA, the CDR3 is TGTGCCATCAGTGAGACAGCCGGGGCCAACGTCCTGACTTTC. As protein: CAISETAGANVLTF.